The 29 T cell receptor beta chains below all came from one sample that was sequenced in a study of CXCR3-negative and CXCR3-positive naive CD8 T cells. These TCRs are of unknown antigen specificity. The study's findings and limits: Naive cells with CXCR3 showed TRB CDR3s that were more hydrophobic than those in CXCR3-negative naive cells.

It was by 5' RACE with UMI labels that the TRB cDNA libraries were prepared. TCRdb re-called the 5' RACE reads and shows each CDR3 protein once, DNA omitted. The sample's table shows about 110,000 distinct CDR3 sequences. Sample: naive CXCR3+ CD8+ T cells from blood. Subset described: CD45RO-CCR7+CD27+CD95- naive CD8+ T cells expressing CXCR3 (TNR3+). All receptors come from a human donor in good health. Some clones in this sample may be carry-over from other donors' samples.

The rearrangement uses TRBV10-3 and TRBJ1-1; TCRdb reports TRBD1, a call that lacks DNA to check it against. This CDR3 has 15 residues. Germline-derived CDR1 and CDR2 are ENHRY and SYGVKD. The CDR3 loop is CAISQPGHTNTEAFF.

The chain links TRBV30 to TRBJ1-2. CDR1 GTSNPN and CDR2 SVGIG come from the germline V gene (reference sequence). This CDR3 has 14 amino acids. The CDR3 is CAWNVEDPHYGYTF.

The rearrangement uses TRBV5-6 and TRBJ2-4. The CDR3 runs to 17 residues. CDR1 is SGHDT, CDR2 YYEEEE, per germline. The CDR3 sequence is CASSLEGRVIAKNIQYF. The complete variable domain, with remaining parts taken from reference TRBV5-6 and TRBJ2-4, reads DAGVTQSPTHLIKTRGQQVTLRCSPKSGHDTVSWYQQALGQGPQFIFQYYEEEERQRGNFPDRFSGHQFPNYSSELNVNALLLGDSALYLCASSLEGRVIAKNIQYFGAGTRLSVL.

This chain uses TRBV7-9 with TRBJ2-1; TCRdb's D gene call, TRBD2, goes unchecked for lack of DNA. This CDR3 spans 16 amino acids. Per the germline V gene, CDR1 is SEHNR and CDR2 is FQNEAQ (reference sequence). The CDR3 region is CASRPTGTSAYNEQSF.

The chain links TRBV29-1 to TRBJ2-1; the D gene TCRdb calls, TRBD2, cannot be checked with no DNA. The CDR3 is made up of 16 amino acids. The V gene's germline CDR1 is SQVTM and CDR2 ANQGSEA. The CDR3 reads CSVNLYGLAGEAEQFF.

The J gene is TRBJ2-7, the V gene TRBV7-8; TCRdb's D gene call, TRBD1, goes unchecked for lack of DNA. This CDR3 spans 12 amino acids. Per the germline V gene, CDR1 is SGHVS and CDR2 is FQNEAQ. CDR3 amino acids: CAILRRDYEQYF.

The chain carries TRBV29-1 and TRBJ1-1; TCRdb calls TRBD1, which cannot be checked without DNA. This CDR3 spans 12 amino acids. The germline gives CDR1 SQVTM, CDR2 ANQGSEA. The CDR3 is CSVQGVNTEAFF.

J is TRBJ2-5 and V is TRBV7-2; TCRdb selects TRBD2, and the lack of DNA leaves this call unchecked. The germline CDR1 and CDR2 sequences are SGHTA and FQGNSA. The CDR3 totals 17 residues. This CDR3 reads CASSLAAGGFYQETQYF.

The chain combines TRBV28 with TRBJ2-2; the TCRdb call, TRBD1, lacks DNA for checking. From germline, CDR1 is MDHEN and CDR2 SYDVKM. The length of the CDR3 is 16 residues. The CDR3 loop reads CASSFGQGWNTGELFF. The full variable domain, in which reference TRBV28 and TRBJ2-2 provide the parts outside the CDR3, is DVKVTQSSRYLVKRTGEKVFLECVQDMDHENMFWYRQDPGLGLRLIYFSYDVKMKEKGDIPEGYSVSREKKERFSLILESASTNQTSMYLCASSFGQGWNTGELFFGEGSRLTVL.

The chain links TRBV4-2 to TRBJ1-1. CDR3 length: 15 amino acids. Germline CDR1 is LGHNA and CDR2 is YNFKEQ. The chain's CDR3 is CASSHQLDLNTEAFF.

This chain links TRBV10-3 with TRBJ1-2; TCRdb proposes TRBD1, but this gene call is untestable without DNA. The CDR3 is 13 amino acids. The germline V gene has CDR1 ENHRY and CDR2 SYGVKD. CDR3 loop: CAISEAGANGYTF.

The chain employs TRBV9 and TRBJ2-1. The CDR3 length is 15 residues. Germline V gene sequence: CDR1 SGDLS, CDR2 YYNGEE. Here the CDR3 reads CASSIVDSSSNGQFF. The full variable domain, rest sourced from reference TRBV9 and TRBJ2-1, is DSGVTQTPKHLITATGQRVTLRCSPRSGDLSVYWYQQSLDQGLQFLIQYYNGEERAKGNILERFSAQQFPDLHSELNLSSLELGDSALYFCASSIVDSSSNGQFFGPGTRLTVL.

The rearrangement joins TRBV29-1 to TRBJ2-2; TCRdb outputs TRBD1, but without DNA this stays unchecked. The V gene's germline CDR1 is SQVTM and CDR2 ANQGSEA. The CDR3 runs 11 residues. This CDR3 reads CSAKGAGELFF.

The J gene is TRBJ2-3, the V gene TRBV5-1; lacking DNA, the TRBD2 call made by TCRdb goes unchecked. The CDR3 loop spans 15 amino acids. Looked up from germline, CDR1 is SGHRS and CDR2 is YFSETQ. The CDR3 is CASSLEAGVTDTQYF.

The chain has TRBV29-1 and TRBJ2-5. Germline V gene data show CDR1 as SQVTM and CDR2 as ANQGSEA. This CDR3 is built from 12 residues. The CDR3 loop is CSVVTWDLIQYF.

The CDR3 loop reads CASSYSPDLNTEAFF. The V and J genes are TRBV6-5 and TRBJ1-1; the D gene TCRdb calls, TRBD1, cannot be checked with no DNA. The V gene's germline CDR1 is MNHEY and CDR2 SVGAGI. The CDR3 totals 15 residues.

The J gene is TRBJ2-1, the V gene TRBV5-1; TCRdb designates TRBD2, a call that cannot be tested without DNA. Germline CDR1 and CDR2: SGHRS and YFSETQ. The CDR3 loop spans 15 amino acids. CDR3 protein: CASSLEGGVVDEQFF.

The V gene is TRBV5-1, the J gene TRBJ2-7. Germline-derived CDR1 and CDR2 are SGHRS and YFSETQ. The CDR3 spans 14 residues. CDR3 protein: CASSLAGISYEQYF.

The chain couples TRBV4-2 to TRBJ1-1. The CDR3 length is 13 residues. CDR1 LGHNA and CDR2 YNFKEQ come from the germline V gene. The CDR3 is CASSVEMNTEAFF.

The chain links TRBV7-9 to TRBJ1-1. The germline CDR1 and CDR2 sequences are SEHNR and FQNEAQ (reference sequence). The CDR3 runs to 13 residues. The CDR3 protein is CASSPDGYTEAFF.

This chain uses TRBV12-3 or TRBV12-4 with TRBJ2-1. CDR3 length: 11 amino acids. The CDR3 sequence is CASSSLDEQFF.

This chain uses TRBV29-1 with TRBJ2-7; TCRdb proposes TRBD1, but this gene call is untestable without DNA. CDR1 is SQVTM, CDR2 ANQGSEA, per germline. The CDR3 has 15 amino acids. The CDR3 loop reads CSVESLGHETYEQYF.

The genes are TRBV6-2 or TRBV6-3 and TRBJ1-1. Germline CDR1 MNHEY, CDR2 SVGEGT. The CDR3 length is 15 residues. The CDR3 protein is CASSDSAWLNTEAFF.

The rearrangement uses TRBV19 and TRBJ1-2. The V gene's germline CDR1 is LNHDA and CDR2 SQIVND (reference sequence). This CDR3 is 15 amino acids long. The CDR3: CASTYYSFSNYGYTF.

This chain joins TRBV7-9 and TRBJ2-1; the D call from TCRdb, TRBD1, cannot be confirmed without DNA. The V gene's germline CDR1 is SEHNR and CDR2 FQNEAQ (reference sequence). The CDR3 is 12 residues long. The CDR3 spells CASRAGDNEQFF.

The J gene is TRBJ2-7, the V gene TRBV20-1; no DNA is available, so the TRBD2 call from TCRdb remains unchecked. The CDR3 totals 14 residues. The germline gives CDR1 DFQATT, CDR2 SNEGSKA (reference sequence). The CDR3 reads CSAREAGGSYEQYF.

The chain links TRBV12-3 or TRBV12-4 to TRBJ2-1. CDR3 length equals 16 residues. This CDR3 reads CASSPTGWDSPTEQFF.

The V gene is TRBV12-3 or TRBV12-4, the J gene TRBJ1-5. The CDR3 length is 13 residues. Here the CDR3 reads CASSFGLNQPQHF.

The chain couples TRBV29-1 to TRBJ1-1; there is no DNA to check the TCRdb D call of TRBD1. In germline, CDR1 is SQVTM, CDR2 ANQGSEA. The CDR3 spans 17 residues. Here the CDR3 reads CSVGTGTGGNLGTEAFF.